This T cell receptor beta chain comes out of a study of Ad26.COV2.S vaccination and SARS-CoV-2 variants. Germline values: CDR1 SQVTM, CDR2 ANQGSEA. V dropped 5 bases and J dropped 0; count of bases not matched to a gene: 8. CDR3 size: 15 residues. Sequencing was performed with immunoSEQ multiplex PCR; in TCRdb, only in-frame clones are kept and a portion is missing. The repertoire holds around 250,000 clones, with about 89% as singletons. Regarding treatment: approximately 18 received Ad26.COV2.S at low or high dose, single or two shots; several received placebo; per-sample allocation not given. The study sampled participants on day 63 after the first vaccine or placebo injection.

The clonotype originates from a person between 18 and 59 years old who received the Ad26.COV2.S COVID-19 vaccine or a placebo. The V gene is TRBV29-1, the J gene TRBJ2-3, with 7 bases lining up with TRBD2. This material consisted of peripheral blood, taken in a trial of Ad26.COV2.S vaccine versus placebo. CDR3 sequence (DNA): TGCAGCGTTACTCCCTCTAGCGGAAGCACAGATACGCAGTATTTT. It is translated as CSVTPSSGSTDTQYF.